This paragraph reports one T cell receptor (beta chain). It lacks a known antigen. Qualities for individual bases were not recorded, and no much larger clone is one base off. CD8 naive samples were CD45RO-negative cells positively selected for CCR7, giving a CD45RA+CCR7+ population that excluded TemRA cells. The donors were healthy, HIV-negative adults with no recently reported acute infections or vaccinations. Every donor was a Caucasian adult living in Nashville, Tennessee, USA. After blood collection by leukapheresis, PBMCs were isolated using Ficoll-Histopaque density gradient centrifugation and then cryopreserved in the vapor phase of liquid nitrogen. Purity and quantity of every magnetically sorted T cell population were checked by analytical flow cytometry. From each sorted fraction, genomic DNA was isolated and quantified by UV absorbance on a Nanodrop 2000c. TCR CDR3 regions were amplified from genomic DNA by multiplex PCR using the deep immunoSEQ assay. Extracted genomic DNA from each cell subset was distributed evenly across all wells of several immunoSEQ 96-well plates, and each plate was treated as a replicate. Each replicate PCR for sorted subsets received 200 ng genomic DNA, equal to tens of thousands of T cell genomes. Purified libraries were quantified with a Qubit 3.0 fluorometer, sized on a Bioanalyzer 2100, and re-quantified with the KAPA Library Quantification kit. Every immunoSEQ 96-well plate was sequenced on a separate single-read 150-cycle Illumina NextSeq 550 flow cell. The original methods were these. Because the immunoSEQ output held only junctional sequences and lacked quality scores, the filtering could not match the filtering applied to full-length reads. To assign V/J genes and CDR3, sequences were annotated using PyIR, a Python wrapper for IgBLAST v1.9, with IMGT germline references. Reads with weak V/J assignments (E-value above 1e-6), missing CDR3, stop codons, out-of-frame junctions, or ambiguous translated residues were removed. A V3J clonotype was defined by an identical inferred V gene, J gene, and CDR3 amino acid sequence. To compute the percentage overlap between repertoires, the number of shared unique clonotypes was divided by the size of the smaller repertoire. Three approaches were used to assess repertoire richness: RTK rarefaction, the Chao1 estimator, and Recon v2.1 estimates of unobserved clonotypes. Generation probabilities were computed with OLGA for all TCRbeta clonotypes obtained by the gDNA method from four donors. Here the immuneACCESS table is served through TCRdb, limited to in-frame sequences with V and J called. Missing clones are a known gap in these copies; in checked studies unresolved V genes cover under half, and the rest lacks a known reason. V, J and clone size are those of that table, while D and trimming were read from the DNA. This sample comprises around 1.9 million clones, 85% to 95% of them detected only once. The top ten clonotypes cover over 1.5% of the sample.

These data originate in a study of shared clonotypes between healthy human individuals (dated by TCRdb to the early 2020s). For the wider study: Three men and a couple of women, aged 18 to 49 years, made up the cohort. Per donor, three plates each were used for CD4 naive and CD4 memory, two for CD8 naive, and one for CD8 memory. To estimate repertoire size and how much clonotype sharing occurs between individuals, the study deeply sequenced the blood TCR repertoires of a handful of healthy adults. To increase sequencing depth and limit assay-specific biases, different laboratories used diverse techniques to prepare libraries and sequence TCR repertoires. Leukapheresis yielded between about 0.85 and 10 billion PBMCs per donor.

The investigation overall reported the following: Because the study included a small number of donors, the genetic and exposure-history diversity represented was limited. Higher generation probabilities were observed for clonotypes shared by all four sorted-subset donors than for non-shared clonotypes. Naive subsets generally had larger estimated clonotype richness than memory subsets did. Only blood was sampled, and tissue TCR repertoires likely differ from those in blood. Across a few donors, approximately 5% of naive CD4, roughly 3.5% of naive CD8, under 2.5% of memory CD4, and roughly 0.4% of memory CD8 clonotypes were shared. Incomplete sequencing was indicated by rarefaction of sorted-subset datasets, despite the large sequencing depth. Based on pairwise subsampling, the degree of clonotype sharing among donors was expected to be affected by sequencing depth.

Germline trimming: 7 bases from V, 5 bases from J; junction bases outside gene matches: 8. CDR1 and CDR2 were assigned from the germline V gene as MDHEN and SYDVKM. The CDR3 measures 13 amino acids from cysteine to phenylalanine. Solely the CDR3 DNA is kept, with 39 bases framed from the first base. The sequencing sample was made of naive CD8+ T cells from PBMCs. The intended sense of this specimen's cell subset or site label: CD45RA+CCR7+. The sequence came from a man younger than 30 in good health. Some clones in this sample may be carry-over from other donors' samples. The V and J genes are TRBV28 and TRBJ2-7, and TRBD1 matches 7 of the central bases. The CDR3 is CASKRGPVHEQYF. The nucleotide sequence is TGTGCCAGCAAGAGGGGGCCAGTCCACGAGCAGTACTTC.